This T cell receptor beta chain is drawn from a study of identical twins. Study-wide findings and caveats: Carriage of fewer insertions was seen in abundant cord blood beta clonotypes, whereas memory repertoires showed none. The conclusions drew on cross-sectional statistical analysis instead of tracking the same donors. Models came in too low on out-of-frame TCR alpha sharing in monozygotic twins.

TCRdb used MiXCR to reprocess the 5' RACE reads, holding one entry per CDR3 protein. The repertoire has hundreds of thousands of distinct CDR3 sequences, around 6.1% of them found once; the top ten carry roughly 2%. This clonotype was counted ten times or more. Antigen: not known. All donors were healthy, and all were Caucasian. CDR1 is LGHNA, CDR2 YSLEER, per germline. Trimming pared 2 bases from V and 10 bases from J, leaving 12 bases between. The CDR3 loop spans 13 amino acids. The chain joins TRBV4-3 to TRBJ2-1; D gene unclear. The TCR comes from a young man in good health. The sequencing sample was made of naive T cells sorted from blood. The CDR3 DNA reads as TGCGCCAGCAGCCAAAGAGGTCCTACCGAGCAGTTCTTC. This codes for CASSQRGPTEQFF.